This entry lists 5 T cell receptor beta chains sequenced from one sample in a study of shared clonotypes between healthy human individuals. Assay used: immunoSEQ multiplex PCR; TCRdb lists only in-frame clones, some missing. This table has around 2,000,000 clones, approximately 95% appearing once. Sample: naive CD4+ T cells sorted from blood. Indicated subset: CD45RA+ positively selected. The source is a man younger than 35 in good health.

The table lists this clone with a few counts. CDR3 coding DNA: TGTGCCAGCAGCTTAGGGTTGGGGACAGCCGAAGCTTTCTTT. Encoded protein: CASSLGLGTAEAFF. The rearrangement uses TRBV7-9 and TRBJ1-1; 7 bases fit TRBD1. Unmatched junction bases numbered 7, after V lost 1 base and J lost 8 bases. The CDR3 spans 14 residues. Germline loops: CDR1 SEHNR, CDR2 FQNEAQ (reference sequence).

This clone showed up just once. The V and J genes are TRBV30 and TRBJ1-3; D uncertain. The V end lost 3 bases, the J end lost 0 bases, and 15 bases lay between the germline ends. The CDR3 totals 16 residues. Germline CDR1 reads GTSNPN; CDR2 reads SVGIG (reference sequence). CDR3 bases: TGTGCCTGGAGGCTCACAAGGAGGGTCTCTGGAAACACCATATATTTT. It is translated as CAWRLTRRVSGNTIYF.

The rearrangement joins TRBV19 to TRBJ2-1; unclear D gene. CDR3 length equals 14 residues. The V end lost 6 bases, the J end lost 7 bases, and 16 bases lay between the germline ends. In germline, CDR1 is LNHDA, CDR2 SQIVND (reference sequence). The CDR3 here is CASSTKIPWNEQFF. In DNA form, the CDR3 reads TGTGCCAGTAGCACAAAGATACCCTGGAATGAGCAGTTCTTC.

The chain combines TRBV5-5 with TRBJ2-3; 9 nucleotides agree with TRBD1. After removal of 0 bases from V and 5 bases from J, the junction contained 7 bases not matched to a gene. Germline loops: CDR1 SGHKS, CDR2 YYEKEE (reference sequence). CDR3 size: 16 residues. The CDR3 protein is CASSLGTGGDVDTQYF. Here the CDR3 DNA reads TGTGCCAGCAGCTTGGGTACAGGGGGCGATGTAGATACGCAGTATTTT.

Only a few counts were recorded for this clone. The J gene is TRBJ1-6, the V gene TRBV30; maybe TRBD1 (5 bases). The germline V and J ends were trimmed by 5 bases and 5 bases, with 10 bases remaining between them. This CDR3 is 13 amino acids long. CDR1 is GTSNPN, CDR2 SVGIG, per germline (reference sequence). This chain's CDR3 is CAWAGQDNSPLHF. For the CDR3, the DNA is TGTGCCTGGGCAGGGCAGGATAATTCACCCCTCCACTTT.